Below, 8 T cell receptor beta chains from the same sample are listed, as sequenced in a study of T cells after yellow fever vaccination (dated by TCRdb to about 2019). The treatment or condition label on this specimen signifies: live attenuated yellow fever vaccine strain. Preparation of the library involved 5' RACE. The instrument given in TCRdb is Illumina NovaSeq 6000. TCRdb took the public reads, trimmed them with fastp at Q25, ran MiXCR for clone calling and kept in-frame beta chains. For every CDR3 protein sequence, its rows merge into one entry that carries the most common genes and DNA. This sample gives 350,000 to 450,000 distinct CDR3 sequences in total; roughly 20% of them show up just once. The top ten clonotypes cover about a sixth of the sample. The source was PBMCs, collected before the yellow fever booster vaccination. The receptors stem from a man younger than 35 who received the YFV17D yellow fever vaccine.

This clonotype was observed a handful of times. The chain recombines TRBV5-1 with TRBJ1-2, with 9 bases fitting TRBD1. The V segment lost 2 bases and the J segment 6 bases; nucleotides outside the gene matches: 5. Germline V CDR1 and CDR2: SGHRS, YFSETQ. The CDR3 totals 14 residues. Here the CDR3 reads CASSFRDRVDGYTF. CDR3 bases: TGCGCCAGCAGCTTCCGGGACAGGGTGGATGGCTACACCTTC.

The J gene is TRBJ2-5, the V gene TRBV6-5; 7 nucleotides line up with TRBD1. V lost 6 bases to trimming and J lost 2 bases; unmatched junction nucleotides: 6. CDR3 length: 14 residues. CDR1 and CDR2 (germline): MNHEY, SVGAGI. The CDR3 is CASSSEDRQETQYF. CDR3 sequence (DNA): TGTGCCAGCAGCTCCGAGGACAGGCAAGAGACCCAGTACTTC.

This clonotype was detected a few times. This rearrangement joins TRBV10-3 to TRBJ1-2, with D maybe TRBD1 (5 bases). Deletions cut 0 bases from V and 2 bases from J, with 7 bases between. CDR3 length equals 14 residues. The V gene's germline CDR1 is ENHRY and CDR2 SYGVKD. CDR3 region: CAISESDTNYGYTF. CDR3 sequence (DNA): TGTGCCATCAGTGAGTCGGACACCAACTATGGCTACACCTTC.

The rearrangement uses TRBV12-3 or TRBV12-4 and TRBJ2-7; a possible D gene is TRBD1 (6 bases). CDR3 length: 14 amino acids. Trimming took off 2 bases at V and 5 bases at J, with 13 bases between the two ends. This CDR3 is CASSLSQGWNEQYF. The CDR3 coding sequence is TGTGCCAGCAGTTTATCCCAGGGGTGGAACGAGCAGTACTTC.

This clonotype was seen a few times. The chain uses TRBV6-1 and TRBJ2-7; TRBD1 aligns across 7 bases. V trimming: 8 bases; J trimming: 1 base; junction bases outside the gene matches: 5. From germline, CDR1 is MNHNS and CDR2 SASEGT. The CDR3 has 13 amino acids. As DNA, the CDR3 is TGTGCCAGCGTACGGGGACAGTCCTACGAGCAGTACTTC. Its translation: CASVRGQSYEQYF.

This clonotype was recorded once. V is TRBV7-2 and J is TRBJ1-1; 7 bases are a match to TRBD1. Unmatched junction bases numbered 12, after V lost 3 bases and J lost 5 bases. The CDR3 extends over 16 amino acids. Germline assignment: CDR1 SGHTA and CDR2 FQGNSA. CDR3 sequence reads: CASSLDRLLSGTEAFF. CDR3 DNA: TGTGCCAGCAGCTTGGACAGGCTGTTAAGTGGGACTGAAGCTTTCTTT.

This sequence joins TRBV6-4 and TRBJ2-3; D is perhaps TRBD2 (5 bases). The V gene's germline CDR1 is MRHNA and CDR2 SNTAGT. Trimming removed 4 bases at V and 8 bases at J, with 16 bases between. There are 14 residues in the CDR3. Here the CDR3 reads CASSAEGSQSTQYF. CDR3 sequence (DNA): TGTGCCAGCAGTGCCGAGGGCTCCCAGAGTACGCAGTATTTT.

This clonotype has just one count. The gene calls are TRBV5-1 and TRBJ1-5; TRBD1 matches at 7 bases. This CDR3 comprises 13 residues. V was clipped by 4 bases and J by 9 bases; unmatched bases: 7. The germline V gene encodes CDR1 SGHRS and CDR2 YFSETQ. This chain's CDR3 is CASSLDRDGPQHF. As DNA, the CDR3 is TGCGCCAGCAGCCTCGACAGGGACGGGCCCCAGCATTTT.